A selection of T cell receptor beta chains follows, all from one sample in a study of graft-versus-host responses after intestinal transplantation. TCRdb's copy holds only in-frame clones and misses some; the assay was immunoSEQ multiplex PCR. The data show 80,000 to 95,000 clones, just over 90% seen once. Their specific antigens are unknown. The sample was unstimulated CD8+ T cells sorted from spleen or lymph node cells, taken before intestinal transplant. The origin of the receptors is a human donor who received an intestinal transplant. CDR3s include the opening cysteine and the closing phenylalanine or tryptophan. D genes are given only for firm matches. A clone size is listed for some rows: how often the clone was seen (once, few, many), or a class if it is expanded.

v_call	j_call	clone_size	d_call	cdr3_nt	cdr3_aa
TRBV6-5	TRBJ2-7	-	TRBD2	TGTGCCAGCAGATCCCCCGGGACTAGGACCTACGAGCAGTACTTC	CASRSPGTRTYEQYF
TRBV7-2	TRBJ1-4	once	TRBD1	TGTGCCAGCAGCTCCGGGACAGGGGACGAAAAACTGTTTTTT	CASSSGTGDEKLFF
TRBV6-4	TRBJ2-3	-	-	TGTGCCAGCAGTGACCCTTCTAACACAGATACGCAGTATTTT	CASSDPSNTDTQYF
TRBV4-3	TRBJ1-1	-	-	TGCGCCAGCAGCCGAACACCAATGAACACTGAAGCTTTCTTT	CASSRTPMNTEAFF
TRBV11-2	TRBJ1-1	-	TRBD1	TGTGCCAGCAGCTCCGGTCGTGCAGGGGGAATGAACACTGAAGCTTTCTTT	CASSSGRAGGMNTEAFF
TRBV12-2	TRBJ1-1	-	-	TGTGCAAGTCGCCTACCTATACGGGAGGACACTGAAGCTTTCTTT	CASRLPIREDTEAFF
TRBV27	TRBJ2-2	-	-	TGTGCCAGCAGTTTAAATATCGGCACCGGGGAGCTGTTTTTT	CASSLNIGTGELFF
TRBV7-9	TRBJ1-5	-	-	TGTGCCAGCAGCCCTTCAGGGTGGGGGGACGATCAGCCCCAGCATTTT	CASSPSGWGDDQPQHF
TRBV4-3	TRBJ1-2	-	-	TGCGCCAGCAGCCAAGATACGGGGGTAAGGTATGGCTACACCTTC	CASSQDTGVRYGYTF
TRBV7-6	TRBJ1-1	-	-	TGTGCCAGCAGCTCCAGTACTGAAGCTTTCTTT	CASSSSTEAFF
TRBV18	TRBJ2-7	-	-	TGTGCCAGCTCGCTGACAGGCTCGTCCTACGAGCAGTACTTC	CASSLTGSSYEQYF
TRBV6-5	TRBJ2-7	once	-	TGTGCCAGCAGTTACACTGGGAGCTCCTACGAGCAGTACTTC	CASSYTGSSYEQYF
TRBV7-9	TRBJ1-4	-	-	TGTGCCAGCAGCATAATTGGGGCTGAAAAACTGTTTTTT	CASSIIGAEKLFF
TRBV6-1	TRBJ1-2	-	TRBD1	TGTGCCAGCAGTGATCACACCGGGACAGGGTATGGCTACACCTTC	CASSDHTGTGYGYTF
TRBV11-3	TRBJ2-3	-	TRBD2	TGTGCCAGCAGCCCTAGACTAGCCCCAGACGCAGATACGCAGTATTTT	CASSPRLAPDADTQYF
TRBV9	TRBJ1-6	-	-	TGTGCCAGCAGCGACAGGGACCCGGGCAATTCACCCCTCCACTTT	CASSDRDPGNSPLHF
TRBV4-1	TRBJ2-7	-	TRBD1	TGCGCCAGCAGCGCTGACAGGGTCAGCTACGAGCAGTACTTC	CASSADRVSYEQYF
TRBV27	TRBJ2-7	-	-	TGTGCCAGCAGTCCGGGGTTCGGGAACTACGAGCAGTACTTC	CASSPGFGNYEQYF
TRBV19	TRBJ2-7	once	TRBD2	TGTGCCAGTAGCCCCACGGGAGGAGGCGAGCAGTACTTC	CASSPTGGGEQYF
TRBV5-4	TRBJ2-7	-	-	TGTGCCAGCAGCTTCCGGACTTTTGGCGGTACATCCTACGAGCAGTACTTC	CASSFRTFGGTSYEQYF
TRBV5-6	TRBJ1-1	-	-	TGTGCCAGCAGCTTGCTTGGTCAGGGACAAGCGAACACTGAAGCTTTCTTT	CASSLLGQGQANTEAFF
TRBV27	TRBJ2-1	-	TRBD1	TGTGCCAGCAGTTTAGGTACAGGGGTTTACAATGAGCAGTTCTTC	CASSLGTGVYNEQFF
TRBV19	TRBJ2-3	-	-	TGTGCCAGTAGTAGTACGACGGGAAAGACAGATACGCAGTATTTT	CASSSTTGKTDTQYF
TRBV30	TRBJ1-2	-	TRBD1	TGTGCCTCAGATGAGGGCGACAGGGGGCTCTATGGCTACACCTTC	CASDEGDRGLYGYTF
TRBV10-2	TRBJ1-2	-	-	TGCGCCAGCAGATATATAAAGATTAGACAGGCAGGTCCATACTATGGCTACACCTTC	CASRYIKIRQAGPYYGYTF
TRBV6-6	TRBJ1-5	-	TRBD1	TGTGCCAGCAGGTGGGACAGCCCCAATCAGCCCCAGCATTTT	CASRWDSPNQPQHF
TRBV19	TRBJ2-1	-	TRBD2	TGTGCCAGTAGTCCCCTAGCGGGGGGTTCGTATGAGCAGTTCTTC	CASSPLAGGSYEQFF
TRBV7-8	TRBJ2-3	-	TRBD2	TGTGCCAGCAGCCCAACTAGCGGGGGTATAGATACGCAGTATTTT	CASSPTSGGIDTQYF
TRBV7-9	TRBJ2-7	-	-	TGTGCCAGCAGTCATCCAGACAGGCCACGAGGCGAGCAGTACTTC	CASSHPDRPRGEQYF
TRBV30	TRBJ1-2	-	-	TGTGTCGTTAACGAGGGCACCTATGGCTACACCTTC	CVVNEGTYGYTF
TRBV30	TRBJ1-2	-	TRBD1	TGTGCCTGGGCACCGGGACAGGGCAACTATGGCTACACCTTC	CAWAPGQGNYGYTF
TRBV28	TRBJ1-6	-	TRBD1	TGTGCCAGCAGTTCAGGGGGGAATTCACCCCTCCACTTT	CASSSGGNSPLHF
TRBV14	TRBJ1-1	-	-	TGTGCCAGCAGCCAATGGAAGGGGAATGAAGCTTTCTTT	CASSQWKGNEAFF
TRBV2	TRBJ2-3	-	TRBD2	TGTGCCAGCAGGGGGACTGCCGGGGGGGATGATCTGACAGATACGCAGTATTTT	CASRGTAGGDDLTDTQYF
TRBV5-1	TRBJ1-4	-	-	TGCGCCAGCAGCTTCCTCGGGGGGCGGACTAATGAAAAACTGTTTTTT	CASSFLGGRTNEKLFF
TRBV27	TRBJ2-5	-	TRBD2	TGTGCCAGCAGTGAGAGCGGGGGGGCCTCTGAGACCCAGTACTTC	CASSESGGASETQYF
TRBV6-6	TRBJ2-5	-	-	TGTGCCAGCAGTTATTCGGGTCAAGAGACCCAGTACTTC	CASSYSGQETQYF
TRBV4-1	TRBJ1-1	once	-	TGCGCCAGCAGCCAAGATCCGGGGTGGAACACTGAAGCTTTCTTT	CASSQDPGWNTEAFF
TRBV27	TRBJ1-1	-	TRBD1	TGTGCCAGCAGTTCTGGACAGGGGGCCATGAACACTGAAGCTTTCTTT	CASSSGQGAMNTEAFF
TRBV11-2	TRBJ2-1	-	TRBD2	TGTGCCAGCAGCTTTTCCCGCGGGGGGGCTAGTGGTGATTACAATGAGCAGTTCTTC	CASSFSRGGASGDYNEQFF
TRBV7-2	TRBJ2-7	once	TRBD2	TGTGCCAGCAGCTTAGGTAGCGGGGCCCCCTACGAGCAGTACTTC	CASSLGSGAPYEQYF
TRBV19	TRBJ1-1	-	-	TGTGCCAGTAGTATATTGGCGGGGCGGGAAGCTTTCTTT	CASSILAGREAFF